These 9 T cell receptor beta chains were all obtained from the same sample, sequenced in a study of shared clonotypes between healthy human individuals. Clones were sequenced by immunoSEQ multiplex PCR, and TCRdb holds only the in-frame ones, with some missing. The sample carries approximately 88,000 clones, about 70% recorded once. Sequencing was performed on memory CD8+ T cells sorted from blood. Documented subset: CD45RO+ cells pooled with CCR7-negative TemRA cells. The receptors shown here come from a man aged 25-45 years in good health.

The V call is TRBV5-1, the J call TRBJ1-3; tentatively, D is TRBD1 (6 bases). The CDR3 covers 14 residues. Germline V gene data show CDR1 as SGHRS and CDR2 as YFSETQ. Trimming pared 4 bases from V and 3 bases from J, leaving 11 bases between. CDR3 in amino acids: CASSPSTGGNTIYF. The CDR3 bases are TGCGCCAGCAGCCCGTCGACAGGTGGAAACACCATATATTTT.

The CDR3 DNA follows: TGCGCCAGCAGCTACACCGGGTCGAATCAGCCCCAGCATTTT. This sequence encodes CASSYTGSNQPQHF. The V and J genes are TRBV4-1 and TRBJ1-5, with no clear D. Germline V CDR1 and CDR2: MGHRA, YSYEKL. V lost 5 bases and J 4 bases, leaving 12 bases between the germline ends. The CDR3 is 14 amino acids.

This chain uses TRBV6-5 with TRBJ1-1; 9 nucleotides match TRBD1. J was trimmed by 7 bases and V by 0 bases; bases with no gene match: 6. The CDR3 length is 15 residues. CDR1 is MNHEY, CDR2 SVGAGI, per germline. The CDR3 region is CASSYSGDRVFEAFF. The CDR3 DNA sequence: TGTGCCAGCAGTTACTCAGGGGACAGGGTGTTTGAAGCTTTCTTT.

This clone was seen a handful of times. In DNA form, the CDR3 reads TGTGCCAGCAACAATCAGGGGAGCTATGGCTACACCTTC. Translated: CASNNQGSYGYTF. The chain links TRBV6-6 to TRBJ1-2, with D possibly TRBD1 on 6 matching bases. CDR1 and CDR2 from the germline V gene are MNHNY and SVGAGI (reference sequence). Trimming took 7 bases from V and 4 from J, leaving 13 bases between them. CDR3 length: 13 residues.

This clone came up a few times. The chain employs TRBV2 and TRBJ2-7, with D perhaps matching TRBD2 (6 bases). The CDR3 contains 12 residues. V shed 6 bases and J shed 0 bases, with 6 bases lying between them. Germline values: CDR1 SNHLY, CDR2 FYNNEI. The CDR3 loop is CASRGGSYEQYF. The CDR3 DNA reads TGTGCCAGCAGGGGGGGCTCCTACGAGCAGTACTTC.

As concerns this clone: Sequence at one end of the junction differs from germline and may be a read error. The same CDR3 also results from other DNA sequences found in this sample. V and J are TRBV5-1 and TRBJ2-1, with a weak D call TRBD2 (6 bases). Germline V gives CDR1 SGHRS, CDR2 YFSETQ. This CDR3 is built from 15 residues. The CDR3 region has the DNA TGCGCCAGCAGCTTGGACGGGGGACCCCCCCCCGGGGCGGTCTTC. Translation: CASSLDGGPPPGAVF.

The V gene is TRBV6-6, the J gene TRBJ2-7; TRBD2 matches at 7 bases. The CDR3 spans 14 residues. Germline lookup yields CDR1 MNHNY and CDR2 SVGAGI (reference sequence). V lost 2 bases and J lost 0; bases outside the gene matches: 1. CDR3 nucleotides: TGTGCCAGCAGTTACCGGACTAGCTCCTACGAGCAGTACTTC. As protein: CASSYRTSSYEQYF.

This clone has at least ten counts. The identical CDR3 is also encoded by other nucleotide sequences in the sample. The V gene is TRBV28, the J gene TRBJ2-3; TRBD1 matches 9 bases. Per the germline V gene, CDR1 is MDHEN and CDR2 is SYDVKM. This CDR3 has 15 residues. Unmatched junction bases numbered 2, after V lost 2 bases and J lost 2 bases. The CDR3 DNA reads TGTGCCAGCAGTTTAGGACAGGGGCACACAGATACGCAGTATTTT. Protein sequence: CASSLGQGHTDTQYF.

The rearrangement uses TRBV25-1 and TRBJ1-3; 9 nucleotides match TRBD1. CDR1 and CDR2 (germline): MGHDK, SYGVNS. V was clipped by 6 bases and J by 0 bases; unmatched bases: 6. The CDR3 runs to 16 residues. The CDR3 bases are TGTGCCAGCAGCTCGGGACAGGGTTCCTCTGGAAACACCATATATTTT. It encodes CASSSGQGSSGNTIYF.